Following are 5 T cell receptor beta chains from one sample sequenced in a study of STAT5B mutations in CD4+ large granular lymphocyte leukemia. Sequencing was performed with immunoSEQ multiplex PCR; in TCRdb, only in-frame clones are kept and a portion is missing. Of about 22,000 clones listed, 82% were seen once; the top ten hold 8.6%. Sequencing used CD4+ T cells from blood buffy coats. These receptors all come from a human donor in good health.

V and J are TRBV4-2 and TRBJ2-5; no definite D call. Looked up from germline, CDR1 is LGHNA and CDR2 is YNFKEQ. Trimming took off 4 bases at V and 1 base at J, with 7 bases between the two ends. This CDR3 spans 13 amino acids. This CDR3 is CASSRRRQETQYF. CDR3 sequence (DNA): TGTGCCAGCAGCCGTCGACGCCAAGAGACCCAGTACTTC.

The chain has TRBV6-5 and TRBJ1-2; D is uncertain. This CDR3 spans 15 amino acids. V gave up 3 bases and J gave up 8 bases, with 19 bases separating them. CDR1 and CDR2 (germline): MNHEY, SVGAGI. The CDR3 nucleotides are TGTGCCAGCAGTTATAGTTCCCAGGTATTAACAGGCTACACCTTC. Translated: CASSYSSQVLTGYTF.

The rearrangement uses TRBV5-6 and TRBJ2-7; D gene uncertain. Germline CDR1 and CDR2: SGHDT and YYEEEE. Trimming took 2 bases from V and 2 from J, leaving 11 bases between them. This CDR3 has 14 amino acids. The CDR3 is CASSFSSAPYEQYF. The CDR3 nucleotides read TGTGCCAGCAGCTTTTCATCAGCTCCCTACGAGCAGTACTTC.

The chain employs TRBV5-6 and TRBJ1-1; D perhaps matches TRBD1 (6 bases). From germline, CDR1 is SGHDT and CDR2 YYEEEE. The CDR3 is made up of 15 amino acids. Trimming left V 0 bases short and J 4 bases short, with 13 bases between. CDR3 in DNA: TGTGCCAGCAGCTTGGAGCCGACAGGCAGCACTGAAGCTTTCTTT. Translation: CASSLEPTGSTEAFF.

The rearrangement links TRBV7-2 to TRBJ1-1; possibly TRBD1 for D (6 bases). This CDR3 is 16 amino acids long. Germline-derived CDR1 and CDR2 are SGHTA and FQGNSA. Trimming took 4 bases from V and 2 from J, leaving 17 bases between them. The CDR3 DNA is TGTGCCAGCAGCTCCGATCGGGGGGCGGGAAACACTGAAGCTTTCTTT. Translated, it gives CASSSDRGAGNTEAFF.